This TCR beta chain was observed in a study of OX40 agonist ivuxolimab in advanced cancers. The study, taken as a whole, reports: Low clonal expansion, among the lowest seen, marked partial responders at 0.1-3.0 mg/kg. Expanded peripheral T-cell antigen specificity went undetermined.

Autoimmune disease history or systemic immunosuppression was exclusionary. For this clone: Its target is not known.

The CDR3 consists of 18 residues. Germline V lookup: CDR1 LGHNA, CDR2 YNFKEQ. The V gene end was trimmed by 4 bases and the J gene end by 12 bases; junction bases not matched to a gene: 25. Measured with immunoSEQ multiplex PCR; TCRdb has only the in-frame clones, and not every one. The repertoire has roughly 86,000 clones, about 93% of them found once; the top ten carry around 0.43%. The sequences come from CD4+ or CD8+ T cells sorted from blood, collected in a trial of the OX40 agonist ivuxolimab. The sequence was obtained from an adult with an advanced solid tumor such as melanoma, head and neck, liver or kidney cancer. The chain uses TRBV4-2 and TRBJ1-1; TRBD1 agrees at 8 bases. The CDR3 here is CASSPATGVGVSRGDSFF. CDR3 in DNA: TGTGCCAGCAGCCCTGCGACAGGGGTTGGCGTATCCCGGGGAGATTCTTTCTTT.